This record covers a single TCR beta chain. Its antigen is not yet known. Base-call qualities are not available, and no considerably larger clone is one nucleotide away. The library was made by PCR. Sequencing was carried out with an Illumina HiSeq 2500. To reduce PCR and sequencing biases, unique molecular identifiers were incorporated into the TCR beta cDNA libraries. Per 1 to 10 million input T cells, around 500,000 cDNA molecules were obtained, such that each molecule approximated one T cell. The patient libraries were prepared and sequenced with the same protocol used for the earlier healthy control dataset. Within a given batch, samples were prepared together, multiplexed and sequenced on the same HiSeq lane. As for how the authors treated the data: Raw barcoded reads were processed with MIGEC, discarding single-read molecular identifier groups before consensus assembly and CDR3 extraction. Clonotype tables were post-analysed with VDJtools, and diversity was normalized by down-sampling all datasets to the smallest sample size. To correct batch-related cross-sample contamination, repertoire overlap clustering matched CDR3 amino acid sequences but not nucleotide sequences. The public reads were reanalyzed by TCRdb: fastp trimming at Q25, MiXCR alignment, in-frame beta chains only. Rows with a matching CDR3 protein are joined into one entry that keeps the most common DNA and genes. The V and J calls, along with clone size, are taken from TCRdb and not from the paper's own processing. This sample is represented by almost 700,000 distinct CDR3 sequences; 59% of them were singletons. Roughly 12% of the sample is taken by the ten largest.

CDR1 and CDR2 (WSHSY, SAAADI) derive from the germline V gene. The V end loses 6 bases and the J end loses 4 bases, and a stretch of 12 bases separates them. Measured from the cysteine to the phenylalanine, the CDR3 is 14 residues long. CDR3 DNA only is kept here, 42 bases in frame from base 1. This entry is derived from a study of post-analysis software for immune sequencing data (dated by TCRdb to between 2014 and 2017). Regarding the study in general: Relapsing-remitting, secondary progressive and progressive-relapsing multiple sclerosis were recorded as disease courses, and subtype annotation was lacking for some patients. The patient repertoires were compared against approximately twelve previously published healthy control repertoires obtained from donors aged roughly 6 to 26 years. A subset of samples was prepared in parallel using single-end sample barcoding, then pooled and co-amplified after Illumina adapter ligation.

To demonstrate the VDJtools post-analysis software, the study profiled TCR beta repertoires from the peripheral blood of about 13 young patients with multiple sclerosis. Multiple sclerosis patients were children and adolescents aged 6 to 15 years. Broad study findings and their caveats: Normalized Chao1 diversity was significantly lower in multiple sclerosis patients than controls, suggesting substantial peripheral T-cell clonal expansion. A few TRBV segments, including TRBV5-6, TRBV5-1 and TRBV20-1, were significantly more frequent in patients than controls. Direct clustering with F measure revealed strong co-clustering of samples prepared in the same batch, which led to a batch-effect correction. The control group was slightly older than the multiple sclerosis patient group.

The rearranged chain carries TRBV10-2 and TRBJ2-2; the D segment cannot be called with confidence. Input material: blood. The clonotype was recovered from a girl aged 2-10 years with multiple sclerosis. The sequenced DNA: TGCGCCAGCAGGGCCGTTTTCCCCACCGGGGAGCTGTTTTTT. Its amino acids are CASRAVFPTGELFF.